The source of this T cell receptor beta chain is a study of T cells in Graves' hyperthyroidism and ophthalmopathy. Notes on the study in general: Among clonotypes expanded in thyroid above 0.001, most were also found in blood.

This clonotype appeared a few times. Its antigen is as yet unknown. Absence of ophthalmopathy progression within 18 months defined stable Graves' hyperthyroidism. Uncontrolled infections, other autoimmune diseases, pregnancy or lactation led to exclusion of patients. Diagnoses used clinical symptoms, serum thyroxine and TRAb, thyroid ultrasound and orbital computed tomography. This CDR3 spans 13 amino acids. CDR1 is SQVTM, CDR2 ANQGSEA, per germline. The V gene lost 4 bases and the J gene lost 7 bases, with 14 bases spanning the gap. TCR beta CDR3 sequences were amplified from RNA transcripts. The HTBI primer set was used in a first-round RT-PCR of the TCR CDR3. TCRdb analysed the multiplex PCR reads with MiXCR anew, one entry per CDR3 protein. This table has under 700,000 distinct CDR3 sequences, around 15% appearing once.

The sequenced sample was blood. The chain carries TRBV29-1 and TRBJ2-1; the D call may be TRBD1 or TRBD2 (5 bases each). The TCR comes from a woman between 18 and 29 years old with Graves' hyperthyroidism. For the CDR3, the DNA is TGCAGCGTTGCGGGACCGGTGGGAAATGAGCAGTTCTTC. Protein sequence: CSVAGPVGNEQFF.